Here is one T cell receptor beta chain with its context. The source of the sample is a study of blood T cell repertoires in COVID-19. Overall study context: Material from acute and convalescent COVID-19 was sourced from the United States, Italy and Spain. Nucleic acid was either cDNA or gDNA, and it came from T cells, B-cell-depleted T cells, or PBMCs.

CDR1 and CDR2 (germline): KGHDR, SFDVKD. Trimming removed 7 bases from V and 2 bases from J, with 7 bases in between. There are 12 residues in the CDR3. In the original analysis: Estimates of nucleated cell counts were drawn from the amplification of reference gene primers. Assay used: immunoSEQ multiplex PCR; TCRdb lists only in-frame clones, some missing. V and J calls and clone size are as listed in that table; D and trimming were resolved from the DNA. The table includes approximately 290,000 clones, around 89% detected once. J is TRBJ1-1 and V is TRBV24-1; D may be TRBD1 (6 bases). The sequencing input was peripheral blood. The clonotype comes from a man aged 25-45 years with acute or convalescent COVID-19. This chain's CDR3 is CATRTGNTEAFF. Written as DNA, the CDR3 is TGTGCCACCAGGACAGGAAACACTGAAGCTTTCTTT.